This T cell receptor beta chain emerged from a study of cytomegalovirus exposure and HLA in healthy donors. General observations from the study: Rarity characterized most TCR sequences, yet some public TCRs appeared in many donors.

Regarding this clone: The antigen is undetermined.

PCR involved 60 Vbeta and 13 Jbeta primers. Profiled with immunoSEQ multiplex PCR; TCRdb holds only in-frame clones, not every one. This table holds roughly 120,000 clones, roughly 70% found once. Germline V CDR1 and CDR2: SGHNT, YYREEE (reference sequence). CDR3 size: 13 residues. V lost 2 bases to trimming and J lost 5 bases, with 10 bases between them. The source is a woman in her thirties or forties in good health and CMV-seropositive. The genes are TRBV5-4 and TRBJ1-1; D is unresolved. The sequenced sample consisted of PBMCs. This CDR3 is CASSFGRGTEAFF. In nucleotides, the CDR3 is TGTGCCAGCAGCTTCGGCCGAGGGACTGAAGCTTTCTTT.